Listed below are T cell receptor beta chains from one sample, sequenced in a study of T cell repertoires in cytomegalovirus infection. Each CDR3 protein is one row after TCRdb ran MiXCR on the reads. Of 290,000 or so distinct CDR3 sequences listed, approximately 10% are singletons. The sequencing input was PBMCs. The source of these receptors is a human donor in good health (CMV status not recorded). Some clones in this sample may be carry-over from other donors' samples. CDR3s include the opening cysteine and the closing phenylalanine or tryptophan. The D gene is left open where the match is weak. Clone size, where shown, is once, few, many, or a class for clones that have expanded.

V gene,D gene,clone size,J gene,CDR3 protein,CDR3 DNA
TRBV7-7,TRBD2,many,TRBJ2-2,CASSLLAGGRTGELFF,TGTGCTAGCAGCTTGCTAGCGGGGGGGCGCACCGGGGAGCTGTTTTTT
TRBV4-3,.,.,TRBJ1-2,CASSQGESLYGYTF,TGCGCCAGCAGCCAAGGAGAGTCTCTCTATGGCTACACCTTC
TRBV28,.,many,TRBJ1-2,CASRDYYGYTF,TGTGCCAGCAGGGATTACTATGGCTACACCTTC
TRBV28,TRBD2,many,TRBJ2-1,CASSLASGGAFYNEQFF,TGTGCCAGCAGTTTGGCTAGCGGGGGAGCTTTCTACAATGAGCAGTTCTTC
TRBV2,.,few,TRBJ1-2,CASRSFYGYTF,TGTGCCAGCAGAAGCTTCTATGGCTACACCTTC
TRBV20-1,TRBD1,.,TRBJ1-2,CRAGTANYGYTF,TGCAGGGCCGGGACAGCCAACTATGGCTACACCTTC
TRBV7-9,.,.,TRBJ1-4,CASSYWNPLGEKLLF,TGTGCCAGCAGCTACTGGAACCCCTTAGGTGAAAAACTGCTTTTT
TRBV12-3/TRBV12-4,.,many,TRBJ2-2,CASSLDSYTGELFF,TGTGCCAGCAGTTTGGACTCCTACACCGGGGAGCTGTTTTTT
TRBV6-2/TRBV6-3,.,many,TRBJ1-5,CASRYTGVFNQPQHF,TGTGCCAGCAGATACACCGGGGTATTCAATCAGCCCCAGCATTTT
TRBV3-1,.,many,TRBJ2-7,CASSQGTDAYEQYF,TGTGCCAGCAGCCAGGGGACGGATGCCTACGAGCAGTACTTC
TRBV6-5,.,many,TRBJ1-1,CASASRGIGNTEAFF,TGTGCCAGCGCATCCCGGGGAATCGGGAACACTGAAGCTTTCTTT
TRBV4-3,.,few,TRBJ2-2,CASSQPLGLLTGELFF,TGCGCCAGCAGCCAACCCTTGGGACTTCTAACCGGGGAGCTGTTTTTT
TRBV29-1,.,.,TRBJ1-2,CSVERGGYGYTF,TGCAGCGTTGAAAGAGGAGGGTATGGCTACACCTTC
TRBV3-1,.,.,TRBJ2-5,CASSQGTGKRETQCF,TGTGCCAGCAGCCAGGGGACAGGCAAGCGGGAGACCCAGTGCTTC
TRBV20-1,.,many,TRBJ1-1,CSVPTLNTEAFF,TGCAGTGTTCCGACACTGAACACTGAAGCTTTCTTT
TRBV7-2,TRBD2,many,TRBJ2-5,CASSTTWGRGAGETQYF,TGTGCCAGCAGCACTACATGGGGGAGGGGCGCAGGAGAGACCCAGTACTTC
TRBV6-2/TRBV6-3,.,many,TRBJ1-2,CASSRTDLYGYTF,TGTGCCAGCAGCCGGACGGACCTCTATGGCTACACCTTC
TRBV20-1,.,few,TRBJ2-5,CSASETAQYF,TGCAGTGCTAGTGAGACCGCCCAGTACTTC
TRBV3-1,.,.,TRBJ1-6,CASSQDVGILGPPLHF,TGTGCCAGCAGCCAAGACGTCGGGATCCTAGGGCCACCCCTCCACTTT
TRBV2,.,many,TRBJ2-1,CASSDGDQFF,TGTGCCAGCAGTGACGGGGACCAGTTCTTC
TRBV29-1,.,many,TRBJ1-3,CSVGIGSSGNTIYF,TGCAGCGTTGGGATAGGGAGCTCTGGAAACACCATATATTTT
TRBV25-1,TRBD1,many,TRBJ2-1,CASSVRQGDNEQFF,TGTGCCAGCAGTGTAAGACAGGGGGACAATGAGCAGTTCTTC
TRBV7-2,.,many,TRBJ1-5,CASSLVGGQPQHF,TGTGCCAGCAGCTTAGTAGGGGGGCAGCCCCAGCATTTT
TRBV12-3/TRBV12-4,.,many,TRBJ2-1,CASSLGLRIIGFF,TGTGCCAGCAGTTTGGGTCTGCGCATAATAGGGTTCTTC
TRBV19,TRBD2,few,TRBJ2-1,CASSLIAGIEQFF,TGTGCCAGTAGTCTAATAGCGGGGATTGAGCAGTTCTTC
TRBV7-2,.,many,TRBJ1-1,CASSLWGGTEAFF,TGTGCCAGCAGCTTATGGGGGGGCACTGAAGCTTTCTTT